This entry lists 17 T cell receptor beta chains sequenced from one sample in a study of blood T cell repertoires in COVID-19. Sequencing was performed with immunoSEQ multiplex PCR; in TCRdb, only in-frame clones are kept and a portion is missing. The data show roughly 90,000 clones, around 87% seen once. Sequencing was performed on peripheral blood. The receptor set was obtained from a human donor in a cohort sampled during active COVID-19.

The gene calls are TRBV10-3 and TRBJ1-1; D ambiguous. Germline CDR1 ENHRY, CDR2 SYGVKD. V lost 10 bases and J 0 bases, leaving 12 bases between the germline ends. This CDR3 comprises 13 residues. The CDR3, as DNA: TGTGCCACCGCTAGCCGCATGAACACTGAAGCTTTCTTT. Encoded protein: CATASRMNTEAFF.

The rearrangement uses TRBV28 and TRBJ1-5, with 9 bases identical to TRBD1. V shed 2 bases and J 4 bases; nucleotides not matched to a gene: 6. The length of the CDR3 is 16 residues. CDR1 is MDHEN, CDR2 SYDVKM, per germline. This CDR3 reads CASSLLTGTGNQPQHF. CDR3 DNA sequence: TGTGCCAGCAGTTTACTCACCGGGACAGGGAATCAGCCCCAGCATTTT.

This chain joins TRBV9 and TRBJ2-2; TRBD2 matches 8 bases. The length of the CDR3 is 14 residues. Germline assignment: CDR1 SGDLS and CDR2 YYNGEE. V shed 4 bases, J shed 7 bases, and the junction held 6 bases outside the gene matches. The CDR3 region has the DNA TGTGCCAGCAGCCCCGCGGGGGGATACGGGGAGCTGTTTTTT. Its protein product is CASSPAGGYGELFF.

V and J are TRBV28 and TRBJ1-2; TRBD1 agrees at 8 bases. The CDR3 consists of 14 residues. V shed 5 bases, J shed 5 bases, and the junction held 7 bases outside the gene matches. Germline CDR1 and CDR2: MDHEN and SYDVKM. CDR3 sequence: CASSPGTGLYGYTF. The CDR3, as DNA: TGTGCCAGCAGTCCCGGGACAGGCTTATATGGCTACACCTTC.

CDR3 region: CASSSLSGRALYNEQFF. CDR3 DNA: TGTGCCAGCAGTTCCCTTAGCGGGAGGGCCTTATACAATGAGCAGTTCTTC. J is TRBJ2-1 and V is TRBV28, with 11 bases fitting TRBD2. The germline gives CDR1 MDHEN, CDR2 SYDVKM. CDR3 size: 17 residues. The trim removed 4 bases at V and 4 bases at J, leaving 9 bases unmatched. The variable domain in full, completed from reference TRBV28 and TRBJ2-1, reads DVKVTQSSRYLVKRTGEKVFLECVQDMDHENMFWYRQDPGLGLRLIYFSYDVKMKEKGDIPEGYSVSREKKERFSLILESASTNQTSMYLCASSSLSGRALYNEQFFGPGTRLTVL.

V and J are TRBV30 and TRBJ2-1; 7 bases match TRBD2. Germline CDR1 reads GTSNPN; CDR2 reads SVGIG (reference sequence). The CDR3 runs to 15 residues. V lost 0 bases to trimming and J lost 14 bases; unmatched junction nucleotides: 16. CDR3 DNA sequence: TGTGCCTGGAGTGTGGGCGGGAGCACCTACAATGAAGAGTTCTTC. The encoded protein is CAWSVGGSTYNEEFF.

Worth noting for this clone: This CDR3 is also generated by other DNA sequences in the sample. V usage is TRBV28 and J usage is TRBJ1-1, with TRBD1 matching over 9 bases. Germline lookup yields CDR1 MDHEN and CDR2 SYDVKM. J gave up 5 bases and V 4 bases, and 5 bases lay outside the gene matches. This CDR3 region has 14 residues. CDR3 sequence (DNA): TGTGCCAGCAGTTCACAGGGGGCGCGGACTGAAGCTTTCTTT. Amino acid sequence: CASSSQGARTEAFF.

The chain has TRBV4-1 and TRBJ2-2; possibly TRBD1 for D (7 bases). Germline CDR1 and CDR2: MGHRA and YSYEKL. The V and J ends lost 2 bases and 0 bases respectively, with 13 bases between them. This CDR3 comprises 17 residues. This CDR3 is CASSQSRGTANTGELFF. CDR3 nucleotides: TGCGCCAGCAGCCAATCACGCGGGACAGCGAACACCGGGGAGCTGTTTTTT.

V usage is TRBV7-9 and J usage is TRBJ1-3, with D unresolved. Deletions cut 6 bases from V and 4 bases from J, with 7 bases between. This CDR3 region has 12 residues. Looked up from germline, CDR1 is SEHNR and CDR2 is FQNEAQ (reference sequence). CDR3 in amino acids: CASRAGGNTIYF. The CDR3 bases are TGTGCCAGCAGGGCAGGAGGAAACACCATATATTTT. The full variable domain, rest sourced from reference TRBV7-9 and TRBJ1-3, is DTGVSQNPRHKITKRGQNVTFRCDPISEHNRLYWYRQTLGQGPEFLTYFQNEAQLEKSRLLSDRFSAERPKGSFSTLEIQRTEQGDSAMYLCASRAGGNTIYFGEGSWLTVV.

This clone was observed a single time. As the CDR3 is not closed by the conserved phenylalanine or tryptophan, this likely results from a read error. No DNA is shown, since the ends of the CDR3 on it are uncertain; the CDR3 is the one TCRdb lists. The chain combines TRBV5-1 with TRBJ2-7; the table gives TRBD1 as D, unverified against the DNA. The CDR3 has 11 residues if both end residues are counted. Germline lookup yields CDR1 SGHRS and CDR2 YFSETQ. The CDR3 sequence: CASSLDRDKIL.

DNA of the CDR3: TGTGCCAGCAGCTATAAGGAGTGGGTAGGGCAGTACTTC. Translation: CASSYKEWVGQYF. The gene calls are TRBV3-1 (or the pseudogene TRBV3-2) and TRBJ2-7; D is unresolved. V shed 5 bases and J shed 9 bases, with 17 bases lying between them. This CDR3 contains 13 residues. The germline gives CDR1 LGHDT, CDR2 YNNKEL (reference sequence).

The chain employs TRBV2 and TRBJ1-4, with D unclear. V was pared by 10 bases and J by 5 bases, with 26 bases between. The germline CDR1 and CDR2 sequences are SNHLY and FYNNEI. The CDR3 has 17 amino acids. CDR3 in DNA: TGTGCCAACAAGGGAGCAGCTCCACACAGAAGAAATGAAAAACTGTTTTTT. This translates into CANKGAAPHRRNEKLFF. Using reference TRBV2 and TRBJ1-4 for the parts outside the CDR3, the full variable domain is EPEVTQTPSHQVTQMGQEVILRCVPISNHLYFYWYRQILGQKVEFLVSFYNNEISEKSEIFDDQFSVERPDGSNFTLKIRSTKLEDSAMYFCANKGAAPHRRNEKLFFGSGTQLSVL.

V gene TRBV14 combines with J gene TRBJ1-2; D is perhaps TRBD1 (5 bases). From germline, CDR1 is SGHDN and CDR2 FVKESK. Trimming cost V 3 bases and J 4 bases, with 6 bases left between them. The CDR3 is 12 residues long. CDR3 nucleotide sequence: TGTGCCAGCAGCCAGCAGGGCTATGGCTACACCTTC. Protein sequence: CASSQQGYGYTF.

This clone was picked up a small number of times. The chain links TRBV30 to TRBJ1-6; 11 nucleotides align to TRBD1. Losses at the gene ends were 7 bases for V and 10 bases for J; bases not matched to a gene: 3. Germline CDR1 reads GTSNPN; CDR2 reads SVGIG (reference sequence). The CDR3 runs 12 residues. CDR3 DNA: TGTGCCTCGGACAGGGGGCAATCACCCCTCCACTTT. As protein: CASDRGQSPLHF.

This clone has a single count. The CDR3 reads CASSQGTGYTF. The DNA for the CDR3 is TGTGCCAGCAGCCAAGGGACAGGCTACACCTTC. The chain is built from TRBV14 and TRBJ1-2, with TRBD1 as a possible D gene (5 bases). Germline V gives CDR1 SGHDN, CDR2 FVKESK. CDR3 length: 11 amino acids. Trimming pared 1 base from V and 8 bases from J, leaving 5 bases between.

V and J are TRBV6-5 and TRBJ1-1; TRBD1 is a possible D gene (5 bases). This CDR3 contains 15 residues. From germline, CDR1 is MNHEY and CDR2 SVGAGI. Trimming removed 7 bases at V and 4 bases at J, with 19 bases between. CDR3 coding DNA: TGTGCCAGCATACCCCCGCGGGGGATTAGCACTGAAGCTTTCTTT. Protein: CASIPPRGISTEAFF.

The CDR3 is CASSQRGAGETQYF. The CDR3 DNA follows: TGTGCCAGCAGCCAAAGGGGTGCAGGAGAGACCCAGTACTTC. The rearrangement uses TRBV7-3 and TRBJ2-5; D might be TRBD1 (5 bases). Germline V CDR1 and CDR2: SGHTA, FQGTGA. CDR3 length equals 14 residues. Deletions cut 5 bases from V and 4 bases from J, with 14 bases between.